This T cell receptor beta chain was found in a study of cytomegalovirus exposure and HLA in healthy donors listed by TCRdb under 2017. As for the study more broadly: According to an earlier analysis of 450 to 650 of the donors, 150 million to 200 million T cells yielded roughly 110 million unique TCR beta sequences and around 300 Gb of sequence data. About 280 gigabases of sequencing data and some 85 million unique TCR sequences were included in an early release covering about 600 HLA-typed donors. Of the roughly 400 genotyped donors, 81% were placed in the genetic ancestry cluster associated with self-reported Caucasian donors. The study was designed to test whether signatures of past pathogen exposure could be identified by cataloging public T cell receptors. The study profiled the T cell repertoires of 550 to 700 subjects by immunosequencing and related them to cytomegalovirus serostatus. Besides the first cohort of more than 650 subjects, a separate validation cohort made up of 90 to 150 different subjects was used. The study combined high-throughput TCR immunosequencing, statistical association of individual TCRs with disease status, and machine learning to predict cytomegalovirus infection status. To study patterns of TCR occurrence, a later analysis re-analyzed previously published TCR beta repertoires from several hundred donors and added high-resolution HLA genotyping. Rather than drawing on any new phenotypic data, the later analysis identified candidate immune exposures from TCR beta sequences and the way those sequences occurred across donors. An earlier analysis of roughly 580 of the donors used high-throughput TCR beta sequencing to judge whether each TCR beta V gene segment behaved as functional or pseudogenic. Alongside the repertoire data, information on donor age, sex, ethnicity and CMV serostatus was compiled. A later genetic analysis used genome-wide SNP genotypes for about three fifths of the 666 donors, treating that subset as a discovery cohort. All discovery cohort repertoires had been generated using a single sequencing platform. Class I and class II HLA loci were covered by the typing at four-digit resolution. The number of donors typed differed by locus, with 629-630 for A, B, C, DRB1 and DQB1, around 500 for DQA1, 606 for DPA1, and 450 to 480 for DPB1. Four to six DR-DQ haplotypes were handled as single units for association and clustering, since linkage in the cohort was strong. Across 398 genotyped donors of the cohort, an average of 235,054 unique TCR beta nucleotide sequences per donor were sequenced, and approximately 19% of those sequences were non-productive.

As to this clone: This receptor's antigen is unknown. The junction departs from the called germline gene at one end, perhaps through a read error.

The germline V gene (reference sequence) yields SEHNR for CDR1 and FQNEAQ for CDR2. The CDR3 covers 15 residues, taking in both the cysteine and the phenylalanine. Of the read, only the CDR3 DNA is kept; its 45 bases are in frame from base 1. Library generation was performed with the immunoSEQ multiplex PCR assay. The multiplex PCR relied on a mix of 60 forward primers for TCR Vbeta segments and 13 reverse primers for TCR Jbeta segments. The CDR3 region of rearranged TCR beta genes was amplified from genomic DNA with a multiplex PCR assay. Amplified TCR beta libraries were sequenced as 87-base-pair reads on the Illumina HiSeq System. For the original study's pipeline: A later analysis counted about 76 million unique TCR beta chains across the 670 or so repertoires, and 9.5 million to 11 million of these chains were shared by at least two donors. A nearest-neighbor algorithm error-corrected the raw reads and collapsed the reads into unique sequences, merging closely related sequences to remove PCR and sequencing errors. CDR3 sequences were aligned to IMGT reference sequences to assign V, D and J gene segments. For a sequence to be retained, at least a six-nucleotide match to both a V gene segment and a J gene segment was required. Rearrangements were classified as productive when the CDR3 lacked stop codons and remained in frame with V and J, and all other rearrangements were classified as non-productive. Following IMGT convention, CDR3 was defined as the stretch from the second conserved V-encoded cysteine up to the conserved J-encoded phenylalanine. Sequences without an unambiguous match to a single V gene segment were excluded from the earlier analysis of a few hundred of the donors. In an earlier analysis of 587 of the donors, a V segment was called functional when productive rearrangements were above 56.7%, and segregating when the standard deviation between donors exceeded 5%. A statistical classification framework was developed to diagnose cytomegalovirus status using the catalog of TCR beta chain sequences. V and J gene assignment, in a later analysis, came from comparing TCR nucleotide sequences with IMGT/GENE-DB human TR gene sequences. Using the TCRdist pipeline, a later analysis assigned CDR3 sequences along with most-parsimonious VDJ recombination scenarios. In a later analysis, every TCR beta chain was defined by the combination of its CDR3 amino acid sequence and its V-gene family, and reads without a unique V-gene family were dropped. As a way to deal with suspected cross-contamination and a sequencing artifact, a later analysis dropped 450 to 700 nucleotide sequences that were highly shared and had low generation probability. In a later analysis, a clonal expansion index for each public chain was calculated from normalized within-repertoire ranks of inferred template counts. In a later analysis, generation probabilities were computed with a VDJ recombination model fitted to out-of-frame rearrangements, and the resulting probabilities were checked against IGoR. Hypergeometric tests were used in a later analysis to score TCR-TCR, TCR-HLA and TCR-CMV co-occurrence, with a repertoire-size bias correction applied to the TCR pairs. False discovery rates were estimated in a later analysis by permuting HLA or CMV assignments 20 times. In a later analysis, co-occurring TCRs were grouped using DBSCAN, with TCRdist sequence similarity added in when clustering inside HLA-allele-positive subsets. Repertoires with fewer than 30,000 or more than 120,000 public chains, plus five repertoires with anomalous nucleotide sharing, were excluded from co-occurrence clustering. The clones in this table, taken by TCRdb from immuneACCESS, are in-frame only. Not every clone is retained; where verified, under half of the shortfall comes from an unresolved V gene, and the cause of the rest is unknown. That table gives V, J and clone size, and the DNA gave D and trimming. The sample table shows 150,000 to 200,000 clones, and 80% to 90% are seen once. Jointly, the top ten make up under 5% of the sample.

The cohort comprised more than 550 healthy bone marrow donors. At the time of sampling, all cohort members were nominally healthy, though unrecorded immune exposures were likely present. The donor tested CMV seropositive and was one of the 289 seropositive cohort members. Each donor provided a peripheral blood sample, and peripheral blood mononuclear cells were used for TCR beta sequencing. The Qiagen DNeasy Blood Extraction Kit was used to extract genomic DNA from the blood cell samples. The paper's findings and limits, for the study overall: A later analysis reported that several top co-occurrence clusters appeared linked to parvovirus B19, influenza, CMV and Epstein-Barr virus. Cytomegalovirus status was reported to be diagnosed by the classifier with high specificity and sensitivity in both the original and validation cohorts. According to a later analysis, most CMV-associated TCR beta chains appeared to be HLA-restricted, and the HLA associations seemed to be driven largely by CMV exposure. Presence/absence analyses assumed roughly uniform sequencing depth across donors, an assumption that may not hold. A later genetic analysis associated a missense DCLRE1C variant with V-gene and J-gene trimming of TCR beta chains, and an independent cohort replicated the association. A later analysis associated about 17,000 TCR beta sequences with specific HLA alleles at a false discovery rate of 0.05. The 87-base-pair reads could not distinguish some IMGT-functional V segments, including TRBV6-2 and TRBV6-3, so those segments were excluded. When HLA alleles, especially DR and DQ, strongly co-occurred, attributing TCR associations to individual alleles was difficult. Because some donors lacked HLA typing at each locus, the association tests relied only on the typed subset. A few of the identified cytomegalovirus-associated TCR beta chains were confirmed in vitro to be specific for cytomegalovirus antigens. In this cohort, only TCR beta chains were sequenced, and detectable features were limited by the absence of alpha or paired-chain data. In a later analysis, TCR association rates were found to vary across HLA loci, with the most associated TCRs seen for DRB1 alleles and the fewest for HLA-C alleles. The only immune exposure information available for the cohort was CMV serostatus. A group of highly shared sequence variants was considered likely to be a technical artifact of the sequencing pipeline. In a later analysis, HLA-associated TCR beta chains showed more clonal expansion and lower generation probabilities than non-associated chains that were equally common. A further reported finding was that TCR beta sequences accurately predicted the HLA-A and HLA-B alleles for most subjects in the first cohort. Across donors, most TCR sequences were observed very rarely, whereas some public TCRs were present in many individuals. Because counts were too low, roughly 17 rarely observed V segments, including chromosome 9 orphons, were left out of the earlier analysis of approximately 500 of the donors. Correlated functional status among segregating V segments might reflect linkage disequilibrium, but an unknown experimental factor could not be ruled out. The study listed 150 to 200 TCR beta chains as associated with cytomegalovirus. In a later genetic analysis, fewer N-insertions in productive TCRs were reported among donors in an Asian-associated ancestry cluster than the roughly 700-donor mean. It was suggested by the authors that the approach could potentially be generalized to other disease states and immunological phenotypes. An earlier analysis of approximately 500 of the donors showed that most TCR beta V segments appeared in productive rearrangements either about 87% or about 30% of the time, which broadly matched IMGT annotations.

Sequencing used PBMCs. The receptor was derived from a girl aged 5-17 years in good health and CMV-seropositive. This chain is built from TRBV7-9 and TRBJ2-5, with 7 bases aligning to TRBD2. The CDR3 reads CSSSPATSFQETQYF. The DNA sequence follows: TGTTCCAGCAGCCCCGCGACTAGCTTCCAAGAGACCCAGTACTTC.